The entry below describes one T cell receptor (beta chain). Clones were sequenced by immunoSEQ multiplex PCR, and TCRdb holds only the in-frame ones, with some missing. The sample includes approximately 90,000 clones, approximately 93% of them seen just once. This record belongs to a study of T cell changes during pregnancy in multiple sclerosis. V trimming: 6 bases; J trimming: 1 base; junction bases outside the gene matches: 1. CDR1 is SGHTA, CDR2 FQGTGA, per germline. This CDR3 is built from 14 residues. This chain connects TRBV7-3 to TRBJ2-2; 8 bases match TRBD2. The sequence was collected from a female donor with multiple sclerosis, enrolled in a pregnancy study. The material sequenced was peripheral blood, taken in the first trimester of pregnancy. DNA of the CDR3: TGTGCCAGCAGGGCGGGGGGGAACACCGGGGAGCTGTTTTTT. It yields the protein CASRAGGNTGELFF.